The following is a T cell receptor beta chain sequence with its context. Its antigen is not known. TCRdb ran MiXCR on the RT-PCR reads and lists one entry per CDR3 protein. The sample lists roughly 670,000 distinct CDR3 sequences, 14% occurring once. The data were taken from a study of response to subunit inactivated influenza vaccine. Study-level results: Seasonal influenza vaccination, on each occasion, was suggested by the authors to recruit few new T cells.

V gave up 1 base and J gave up 2 bases, with 13 bases separating them. CDR1 is SGHNT, CDR2 YYREEE, per germline (reference sequence). The CDR3 runs to 15 residues. The TCR sequence derives from a man aged 50 or older who received an inactivated influenza vaccine. J is TRBJ2-7 and V is TRBV5-4; D gene unclear. The source was PBMCs from blood, collected 14 to 15 days before vaccination. The CDR3 sequence is CASSLKGLSTYEQYF. DNA for the CDR3: TGTGCCAGCAGCTTGAAAGGGTTGTCTACCTACGAGCAGTACTTC.